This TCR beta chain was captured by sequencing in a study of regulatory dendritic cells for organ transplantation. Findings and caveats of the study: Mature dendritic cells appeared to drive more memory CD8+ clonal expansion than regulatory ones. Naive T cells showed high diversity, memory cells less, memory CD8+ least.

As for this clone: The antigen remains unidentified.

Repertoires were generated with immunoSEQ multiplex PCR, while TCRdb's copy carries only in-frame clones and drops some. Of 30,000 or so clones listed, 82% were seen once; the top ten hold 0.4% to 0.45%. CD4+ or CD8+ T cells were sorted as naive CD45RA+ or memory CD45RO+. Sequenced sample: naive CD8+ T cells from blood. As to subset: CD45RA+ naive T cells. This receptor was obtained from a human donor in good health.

Here the CDR3 DNA reads TGTGCCAGCAGCATACTAGCGGGGACCTCAGATACGCAGTATTTT. This translates into CASSILAGTSDTQYF. J is TRBJ2-3 and V is TRBV7-3; TRBD2 matches 10 bases. This CDR3 region has 15 residues. J was trimmed by 4 bases and V by 5 bases; bases with no gene match: 6. Germline V gene sequence: CDR1 SGHTA, CDR2 FQGTGA.